This T cell receptor (beta chain) was identified in a study of blood T cell repertoires in COVID-19. Study as a whole: The analysed material was cDNA or gDNA that came from T cells, B-cell-depleted T cells, or PBMCs.

This CDR3 region has 14 residues. In germline, CDR1 is MNHNY, CDR2 SVGAGI (reference sequence). The V end was cut by 0 bases, the J end by 5 bases, with 10 bases between. This clone was recorded only once. Per the original methods: Nucleated cell number was recorded as an estimate derived from reference gene primer amplification. This table comes from immunoSEQ multiplex PCR, and its TCRdb copy is limited to in-frame clones, with some not included. For V, J and clone size, that table is used; D and trimming come from the DNA. In the table there are tens of thousands of clones, 86% of which are singletons.

The chain couples TRBV6-6 to TRBJ1-1; D unclear. The sample was peripheral blood. The TCR originated in a man in his 70s with acute or convalescent COVID-19. The CDR3 coding sequence is TGTGCCAGCAGTTACTCGGGCTCGGAAACTGAAGCTTTCTTT. Protein product: CASSYSGSETEAFF.